The next 28 T cell receptor beta chains were all read from a single sample in a study of CD8+ T cells in alopecia areata. Extracted from the samples, RNA was reverse transcribed into cDNA to serve as the sequencing template. Profiling relied on immunoSEQ multiplex PCR, and the TCRdb table lists in-frame clones only, not all of them. Of 250,000 or so clones in the sample, roughly two thirds were seen once. Sequenced material: CD4+ T cells sorted from blood, taken at week 0. These receptors came from a human donor with alopecia areata.

V gene TRBV2 combines with J gene TRBJ1-6; 8 nucleotides align to TRBD1. V shed 4 bases, J shed 7 bases, and the junction held 6 bases outside the gene matches. This CDR3 region has 15 residues. Germline V gene lookup returns CDR1 SNHLY and CDR2 FYNNEI. CDR3 protein: CASSGTGQPNSPLHF. Written as DNA, the CDR3 is TGTGCCAGCAGTGGGACAGGGCAACCCAATTCACCCCTCCACTTT.

This clone was found a few times. The V call is TRBV7-9, the J call TRBJ2-1; possibly TRBD1 or TRBD2 for D (6 bases each). The CDR3 sequence is 16 residues long. Trimming cost V 0 bases and J 6 bases, with 15 bases left between them. CDR1 is SEHNR, CDR2 FQNEAQ, per germline (reference sequence). The DNA for the CDR3 is TGTGCCAGCAGCTTAGCGGGGGGCGCGTCGTTCAATGAGCAGTTCTTC. It is translated as CASSLAGGASFNEQFF.

As DNA, the CDR3 is TGCGCCAGCAGCTTGGATAGGGACTCACCCCTCCACTTT. The encoded protein is CASSLDRDSPLHF. This rearrangement joins TRBV5-1 to TRBJ1-6, with D tentatively TRBD1 (5 bases). CDR3 size: 13 residues. V was trimmed by 0 bases and J by 10 bases, leaving 8 bases between them. The germline gives CDR1 SGHRS, CDR2 YFSETQ.

The chain recombines TRBV5-1 with TRBJ1-6, with a tentative D call TRBD1 (6 bases). The ends were cut back, 4 bases at V and 9 bases at J, with 14 bases in the middle. The germline V gene has CDR1 SGHRS and CDR2 YFSETQ. The CDR3 totals 14 residues. The CDR3 bases are TGCGCCAGCAGCCTCGGACAGTTGAGTTCACCCCTCCACTTT. Amino acid sequence: CASSLGQLSSPLHF.

V and J are TRBV4-3 and TRBJ1-1, with D maybe TRBD1 (5 bases). Trimming cost V 3 bases and J 1 base, with 9 bases left between them. The CDR3 is 14 amino acids. The germline CDR1 and CDR2 sequences are LGHNA and YSLEER. The CDR3 DNA reads as TGCGCCAGCAGCCATCGAACAGGGAACACTGAAGCTTTCTTT. It is translated as CASSHRTGNTEAFF.

The genes are TRBV7-2 and TRBJ1-2; 8 bases are shared with TRBD1. Trimming at V came to 5 bases and at J to 8 bases, leaving 7 bases not matched to a gene. The CDR3 has 13 residues. The V gene's germline CDR1 is SGHTA and CDR2 FQGNSA. CDR3 sequence: CASSVGQGRGYTF. CDR3 bases: TGTGCCAGCAGCGTCGGACAGGGAAGGGGCTACACCTTC.

The chain links TRBV29-1 to TRBJ1-1, with D tentatively TRBD1 (6 bases). Trimming pared 3 bases from V and 0 bases from J, leaving 14 bases between. The length of the CDR3 is 15 residues. Germline CDR1 and CDR2: SQVTM and ANQGSEA. CDR3 sequence: CSVDRGRGMNTEAFF. Here the CDR3 DNA reads TGCAGCGTTGACCGGGGCAGGGGTATGAACACTGAAGCTTTCTTT. Full variable domain (missing parts from reference TRBV29-1 and TRBJ1-1): SAVISQKPSRDICQRGTSLTIQCQVDSQVTMMFWYRQQPGQSLTLIATANQGSEATYESGFVIDKFPISRPNLTFSTLTVSNMSPEDSSIYLCSVDRGRGMNTEAFFGQGTRLTVV.

In this sample, this clone turned up a few times. This sample includes further DNA sequences coding for the same CDR3. The rearrangement uses TRBV29-1 and TRBJ2-3, with 9 bases aligning to TRBD1. The trim removed 4 bases at V and 1 base at J, leaving 0 bases unmatched. This CDR3 is 13 amino acids long. Germline CDR1 and CDR2: SQVTM and ANQGSEA. The CDR3 is CSVGQGGTDTQYF. For the CDR3, the DNA is TGCAGCGTTGGACAGGGGGGCACAGATACGCAGTATTTT.

The chain combines TRBV25-1 with TRBJ2-1; no definite D call. The CDR3 runs 14 residues. In germline, CDR1 is MGHDK, CDR2 SYGVNS. Trimming stripped 4 bases from V and 9 bases from J, with 16 bases between. The CDR3 here is CASSGLGVSSEQFF. The CDR3 DNA is TGTGCCAGCAGTGGGCTAGGTGTGTCTTCTGAGCAGTTCTTC.

The chain links TRBV27 to TRBJ1-5; TRBD1 is a possible D gene (5 bases). There are 14 residues in the CDR3. The germline V gene encodes CDR1 MNHEY and CDR2 SMNVEV (reference sequence). Trimming took 4 bases from V and 4 from J, leaving 11 bases between them. The CDR3 sequence is CASSSRWGNQPQHF. CDR3 DNA sequence: TGTGCCAGCAGTTCCCGATGGGGGAATCAGCCCCAGCATTTT.

The chain couples TRBV7-2 to TRBJ2-2, with D perhaps being TRBD1 or TRBD2 (6 bases each). The germline V gene encodes CDR1 SGHTA and CDR2 FQGNSA. Deletions cut 1 base from V and 4 bases from J, with 10 bases between. This CDR3 has 15 residues. The CDR3 DNA is TGTGCCAGCAGCTTAGGGGGGGCGCGCACCGGGGAGCTGTTTTTT. Encoded protein: CASSLGGARTGELFF.

This clone was seen a single time. This chain uses TRBV5-1 with TRBJ2-5, with 9 bases lining up with TRBD1. Germline-derived CDR1 and CDR2 are SGHRS and YFSETQ. J gave up 4 bases and V 4 bases, and 8 bases lay outside the gene matches. This CDR3 has 15 residues. DNA for the CDR3: TGCGCCAGCAGCGCCACAGGGGGCCTACCAGAGACCCAGTACTTC. Its translation: CASSATGGLPETQYF.

V is TRBV30 and J is TRBJ2-5; 11 bases agree with TRBD2. The CDR3 is made up of 16 amino acids. Trimming at V came to 3 bases and at J to 0 bases, leaving 6 bases not matched to a gene. Germline CDR1 is GTSNPN and CDR2 is SVGIG (reference sequence). The CDR3: CAWRPGTSGYQETQYF. CDR3 DNA sequence: TGTGCCTGGAGACCCGGGACTAGCGGATACCAAGAGACCCAGTACTTC.

The chain couples TRBV29-1 to TRBJ2-5; D tentatively reads TRBD1 or TRBD2 (6 bases each). CDR1 is SQVTM, CDR2 ANQGSEA, per germline. The V gene lost 4 bases and the J gene lost 7 bases, with 16 bases spanning the gap. There are 13 residues in the CDR3. CDR3 amino acids: CSVAQGGGGTQYF. The DNA for the CDR3 is TGCAGCGTTGCACAGGGAGGCGGCGGGACCCAGTACTTC.

CDR3 nucleotide sequence: TGTGCCAGCAAGGGGACAGGGGGTTATAGCAATCAGCCCCAGCATTTT. Translated: CASKGTGGYSNQPQHF. The chain is built from TRBV2 and TRBJ1-5, with 11 positions matching TRBD1. After removal of 7 bases from V and 0 bases from J, the junction contained 5 bases not matched to a gene. CDR3 length: 16 residues. Germline CDR1 SNHLY, CDR2 FYNNEI.

This clone was recorded only once. V and J are TRBV30 and TRBJ2-3; 11 positions agree with TRBD1. CDR1 is GTSNPN, CDR2 SVGIG, per germline (reference sequence). This CDR3 is 14 amino acids long. The V gene end was trimmed by 5 bases and the J gene end by 5 bases; junction bases not matched to a gene: 6. CDR3 in DNA: TGTGCCTGGGGTACGGGACAGGGGGGAGATACGCAGTATTTT. Translated, it gives CAWGTGQGGDTQYF.

The table lists this clone with a few counts. The rearrangement links TRBV15 to TRBJ1-2; the match to TRBD1 covers 9 bases. With V trimmed by 0 bases and J by 7 bases, 0 bases remained unmatched. Germline CDR1 and CDR2: LNHNV and YYDKDF (reference sequence). The CDR3 consists of 13 residues. The CDR3 protein is CATSREDRGGYTF. The CDR3 DNA reads TGTGCCACCAGCAGAGAGGACAGGGGTGGCTACACCTTC.

This clone showed up just a few times. The J gene is TRBJ1-2, the V gene TRBV30; a possible D gene is TRBD1 (6 bases). Trimming removed 3 bases at V and 4 bases at J, with 15 bases between. Looked up from germline, CDR1 is GTSNPN and CDR2 is SVGIG (reference sequence). The CDR3 contains 14 residues. CDR3 sequence reads: CAWSGTHLIYGYTF. The CDR3 bases are TGTGCCTGGAGCGGGACACATCTTATCTATGGCTACACCTTC.

The chain links TRBV29-1 to TRBJ2-2; no firm D call. Germline CDR1 and CDR2: SQVTM and ANQGSEA. Trimming left V 8 bases short and J 0 bases short, with 13 bases between. The CDR3 runs 14 residues. The CDR3 region is CSFKQRANTGELFF. In DNA, the CDR3 is TGCAGCTTTAAACAGAGAGCGAACACCGGGGAGCTGTTTTTT.

The chain has TRBV7-9 and TRBJ1-1, with D perhaps TRBD1 (5 bases). This CDR3 is 14 amino acids long. Per germline, CDR1 SEHNR and CDR2 FQNEAQ (reference sequence). Between the trimmed V and J ends, which lost 2 bases and 1 base, there was a span of 8 bases. DNA for the CDR3: TGTGCCAGCAGCTTACAGGGTAGGAACACTGAAGCTTTCTTT. Its protein product is CASSLQGRNTEAFF.

This clone appeared a few times. This chain joins TRBV2 and TRBJ2-5; D not certain. CDR3 length: 15 residues. The germline CDR1 and CDR2 sequences are SNHLY and FYNNEI. Deletions cut 4 bases from V and 1 base from J, with 13 bases between. The CDR3 DNA follows: TGTGCCAGCAGTGTGGCAAGGCAGCTCCAAGAGACCCAGTACTTC. This gives the protein CASSVARQLQETQYF.

The chain is built from TRBV5-1 and TRBJ1-4; tentative D call: TRBD1 (6 bases). Trimming stripped 2 bases from V and 0 bases from J, with 11 bases between. This CDR3 spans 16 amino acids. Per the germline V gene, CDR1 is SGHRS and CDR2 is YFSETQ. Written as DNA, the CDR3 is TGCGCCAGCAGCTTTGGACAGACTGCAACTAATGAAAAACTGTTTTTT. Its translation is CASSFGQTATNEKLFF.

This clone was observed a handful of times. This sequence joins TRBV2 and TRBJ2-3; D is possibly TRBD2 (6 bases). Per germline, CDR1 SNHLY and CDR2 FYNNEI. V was clipped by 8 bases and J by 2 bases, with 14 bases between them. CDR3 length equals 14 residues. The CDR3 DNA reads TGTGCCAGCGGGCTGGCGGGGATCACAGATACGCAGTATTTT. Residues: CASGLAGITDTQYF.

The chain joins TRBV30 to TRBJ2-1; TRBD1 matches 8 bases. Germline V lookup: CDR1 GTSNPN, CDR2 SVGIG (reference sequence). The CDR3 spans 12 residues. CDR3 amino acids: CANRGKDNEQFF. The CDR3 DNA follows: TGTGCAAACAGGGGGAAAGACAATGAGCAGTTCTTC.

V and J are TRBV19 and TRBJ2-7, with TRBD1 identical over 7 bases. Germline V gene sequence: CDR1 LNHDA, CDR2 SQIVND (reference sequence). Losses at the gene ends were 3 bases for V and 0 bases for J; bases not matched to a gene: 5. CDR3 size: 15 residues. CDR3 residues: CASSIGQASSYEQYF. In nucleotides, the CDR3 is TGTGCCAGTAGTATCGGACAGGCCAGCTCCTACGAGCAGTACTTC. The variable domain in full, completed from reference TRBV19 and TRBJ2-7, reads DGGITQSPKYLFRKEGQNVTLSCEQNLNHDAMYWYRQDPGQGLRLIYYSQIVNDFQKGDIAEGYSVSREKKESFPLTVTSAQKNPTAFYLCASSIGQASSYEQYFGPGTRLTVT.

The DNA for the CDR3 is TGTGCCAGCAGTTACCGAGATACGCAGTATTTT. This gives the protein CASSYRDTQYF. The gene calls are TRBV25-1 and TRBJ2-3; D gene uncertain. The ends were cut back, 5 bases at V and 5 bases at J, with 5 bases in the middle. The CDR3 extends over 11 amino acids. The V gene's germline CDR1 is MGHDK and CDR2 SYGVNS.

The chain recombines TRBV29-1 with TRBJ1-3, with D hard to call. There are 15 residues in the CDR3. Germline V CDR1 and CDR2: SQVTM, ANQGSEA. V gave up 7 bases and J gave up 0 bases, with 16 bases separating them. CDR3 DNA sequence: TGCAGCGGATCGCAAAGGGCCAACTCTGGAAACACCATATATTTT. Amino acids: CSGSQRANSGNTIYF.

The genes are TRBV30 and TRBJ1-1; D ambiguous. Trimming removed 3 bases at V and 4 bases at J, with 6 bases between. This CDR3 is built from 11 residues. Germline CDR1 and CDR2: GTSNPN and SVGIG (reference sequence). The CDR3 coding sequence is TGTGCCTGGAGACACGCCACTGAAGCTTTCTTT. Encoded protein: CAWRHATEAFF.